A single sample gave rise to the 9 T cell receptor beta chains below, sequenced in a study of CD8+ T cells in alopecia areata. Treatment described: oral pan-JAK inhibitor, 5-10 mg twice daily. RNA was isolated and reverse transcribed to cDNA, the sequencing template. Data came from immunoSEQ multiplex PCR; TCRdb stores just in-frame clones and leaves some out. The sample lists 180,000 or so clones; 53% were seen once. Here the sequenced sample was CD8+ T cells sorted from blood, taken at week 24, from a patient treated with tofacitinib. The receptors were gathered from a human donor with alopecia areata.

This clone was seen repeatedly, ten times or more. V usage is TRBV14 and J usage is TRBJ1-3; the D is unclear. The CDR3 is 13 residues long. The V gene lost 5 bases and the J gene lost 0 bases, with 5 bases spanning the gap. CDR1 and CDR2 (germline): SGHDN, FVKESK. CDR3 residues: CASSVNSGNTIYF. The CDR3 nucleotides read TGTGCCAGCAGCGTGAACTCTGGAAACACCATATATTTT.

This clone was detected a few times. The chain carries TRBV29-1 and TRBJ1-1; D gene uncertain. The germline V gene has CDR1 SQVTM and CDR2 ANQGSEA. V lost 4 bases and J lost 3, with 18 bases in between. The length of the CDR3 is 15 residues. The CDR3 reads CSVVSRPGGYTEAFF. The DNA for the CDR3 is TGCAGCGTTGTCTCCCGTCCGGGAGGGTACACTGAAGCTTTCTTT.

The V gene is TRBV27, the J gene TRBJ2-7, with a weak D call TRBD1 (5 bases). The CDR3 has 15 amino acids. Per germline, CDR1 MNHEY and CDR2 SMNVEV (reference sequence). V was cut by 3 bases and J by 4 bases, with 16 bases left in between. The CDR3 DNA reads TGTGCCAGCAGTTTCTCCCAGGGTGTCGGGTACGAGCAGTACTTC. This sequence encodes CASSFSQGVGYEQYF.

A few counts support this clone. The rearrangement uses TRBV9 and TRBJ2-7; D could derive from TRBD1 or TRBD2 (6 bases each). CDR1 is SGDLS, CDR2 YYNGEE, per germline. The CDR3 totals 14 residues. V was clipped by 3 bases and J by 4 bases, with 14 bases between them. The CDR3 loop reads CASSAGDSHYEQYF. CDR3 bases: TGTGCCAGCAGCGCAGGGGACTCCCATTACGAGCAGTACTTC.

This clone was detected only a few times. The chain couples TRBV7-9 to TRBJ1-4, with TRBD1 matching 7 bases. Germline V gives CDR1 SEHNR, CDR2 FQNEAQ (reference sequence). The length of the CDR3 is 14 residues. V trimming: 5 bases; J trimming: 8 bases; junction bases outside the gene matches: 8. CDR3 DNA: TGTGCCAGCAGCCCCGAGGGGGCAATGGAAAAACTGTTTTTT. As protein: CASSPEGAMEKLFF. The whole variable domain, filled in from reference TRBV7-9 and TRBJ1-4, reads DTGVSQNPRHKITKRGQNVTFRCDPISEHNRLYWYRQTLGQGPEFLTYFQNEAQLEKSRLLSDRFSAERPKGSFSTLEIQRTEQGDSAMYLCASSPEGAMEKLFFGSGTQLSVL.

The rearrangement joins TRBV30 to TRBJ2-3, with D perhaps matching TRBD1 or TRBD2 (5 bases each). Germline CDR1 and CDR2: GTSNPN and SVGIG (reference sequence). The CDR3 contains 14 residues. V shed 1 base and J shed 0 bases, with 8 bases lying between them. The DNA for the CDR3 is TGTGCCTGGAGTGCGGGGACCAGCACAGATACGCAGTATTTT. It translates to CAWSAGTSTDTQYF.

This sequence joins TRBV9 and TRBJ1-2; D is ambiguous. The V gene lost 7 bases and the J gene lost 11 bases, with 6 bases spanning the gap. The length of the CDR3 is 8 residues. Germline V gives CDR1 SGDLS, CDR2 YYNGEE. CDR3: CASSVYTF. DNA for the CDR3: TGTGCCAGCTCGGTTTACACCTTC.

CDR3 amino acids: CSIEGTDNYEQYF. DNA of the CDR3: TGCAGCATCGAAGGTACAGATAACTACGAGCAGTACTTC. The V call is TRBV29-1, the J call TRBJ2-7, with D unclear. The CDR3 length is 13 residues. The V gene's germline CDR1 is SQVTM and CDR2 ANQGSEA. Trimming cost V 8 bases and J 3 bases, with 17 bases left between them.

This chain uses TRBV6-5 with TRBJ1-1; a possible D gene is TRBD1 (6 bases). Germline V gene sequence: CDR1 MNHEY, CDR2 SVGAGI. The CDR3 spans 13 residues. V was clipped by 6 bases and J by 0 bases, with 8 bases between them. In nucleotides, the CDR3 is TGTGCCAGCAGGCAGGGGTTGAACACTGAAGCTTTCTTT. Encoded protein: CASRQGLNTEAFF.